Described below is a single T cell receptor beta chain sequence and its context. These data originate in a study of T cells in Graves' hyperthyroidism and ophthalmopathy. Amplification of TCR beta CDR3 regions was performed using RNA transcripts as template. Researchers ran a first-round RT-PCR on the TCR CDR3 using the HTBI primer set. TCRdb re-derived calls from the multiplex PCR reads in MiXCR, one entry per CDR3 protein. This table holds a few hundred thousand distinct CDR3 sequences, around 18% found once. This CDR3 is built from 13 residues. CDR1 is MDHEN and CDR2 is SYDVKM in the germline V gene. V dropped 6 bases and J dropped 10 bases, with 18 bases sitting between them.

This chain links TRBV28 with TRBJ1-2, with no clear D. Material for sequencing was blood. This receptor was obtained from a woman in her forties with Graves' ophthalmopathy. The CDR3 coding sequence is TGTGCCAGCAGCCCCGGGTCCCAAAGGGACTACACCTTC. Its protein product is CASSPGSQRDYTF.